This TCR beta chain is from a study of OX40 agonist ivuxolimab in advanced cancers. In terms of the full investigation: Ivuxolimab was a fully human IgG2 agonistic monoclonal antibody targeting the costimulatory receptor OX40 (CD134). The dose-escalation cohort was about 86% male with a mean age of 60 years, ranging from roughly 20 to 80. Peripheral TCRbeta sequencing was intended to test whether TCR sequence diversity was altered and clonal T-cell expansion was caused by ivuxolimab. Of the roughly 52 dose-escalation patients, hepatocellular carcinoma was present in around 20, melanoma in approximately 15, renal cell carcinoma in 9 and head and neck cancer in 9. Patients were allowed to have had prior anti-PD-1, anti-PD-L1 or anti-CTLA-4 therapy, and 40% of the dose-escalation patients had been treated with checkpoint inhibitors. Intravenous ivuxolimab was administered to patients every 2 weeks at six dose levels: 0.01, 0.1, 0.3, 1.5, 3 and 10 mg/kg. The paper describes the monotherapy dose-escalation part (N of about 50 patients) of the phase I trial of ivuxolimab. Three dose-escalation patients achieved partial responses, one with hepatocellular carcinoma and two with cutaneous melanoma. Summary of the overall study and its limitations: At doses from 0.1 to 3.0 mg/kg, clonal expansion was seen in both CD4+ and CD8+ blood T cells between baseline and week 6. Low levels of normalized T-cell clonal expansion were also seen in some patients who did not respond. After ivuxolimab, expanded clones were on average more numerous among CD8+ T cells than among CD4+ T cells. The antigen specificity of the peripheral T cells that underwent clonal expansion was not determined. In partial responders in the 0.1-3.0 mg/kg groups, normalized peripheral clonal expansion was found to be among the lowest, especially among CD8+ T cells.

To sequence the TCRbeta CDR3 region, genomic DNA was isolated from the sorted cells. TCRbeta CDR3 regions were sequenced using the immunoSEQ Assay. This immuneACCESS table, as held by TCRdb, lists in-frame sequences with V and J called but not all clones. Of the missing ones, under half trace to an unresolved V gene in checked studies; the others have no known cause. A total of tens of thousands of clones appear in this sample, about 91% of them only once. The ten top clones hold 13% to 15% of the sample. The trial excluded patients who had a history of autoimmune disease or were on systemic immunosuppression. Peripheral blood for TCR sequencing was collected from all dose cohorts at baseline, on cycle 4 day 1, and on cycle 7 day 1. The samples were taken from a phase I, first-in-human, multicenter, open-label dose-escalation trial of ivuxolimab. The trial enrolled adults with locally advanced or metastatic head and neck squamous cell, hepatocellular, melanoma or renal cell carcinoma. Before TCR sequencing, CD4+ T cells and CD8+ T cells were sorted from peripheral blood as separate populations.

Comment on this clone: Its cognate antigen has yet to be identified. Base qualities are not recorded, but no much larger clone differs from it by a single base.

From cysteine to phenylalanine, the CDR3 is 16 amino acids long. Only CDR3 DNA is held: 48 bases, read in frame from base 1. The germline V gene sets CDR1 to MDHEN and CDR2 to SYDVKM. V is cut by 1 base and J by 3 bases, and the space between the germline ends is 13 bases. The clonotype originates from an adult with an advanced solid tumor such as melanoma, head and neck, liver or kidney cancer. The chain is assembled from TRBV28 and TRBJ1-5; a weak D assignment points to TRBD1 (6 bases agree). Specimen: CD4+ or CD8+ T cells sorted from blood, collected in a trial of the OX40 agonist ivuxolimab. The sequence in DNA is TGTGCCAGCAGTTTATCCTCAGGGGATCCCAATCAGCCCCAGCATTTT. It is translated as CASSLSSGDPNQPQHF. With the rest looked up from the reference TRBV28 and TRBJ1-5 genes rather than sequenced, the full variable domain is DVKVTQSSRYLVKRTGEKVFLECVQDMDHENMFWYRQDPGLGLRLIYFSYDVKMKEKGDIPEGYSVSREKKERFSLILESASTNQTSMYLCASSLSSGDPNQPQHFGDGTRLSIL.